A single sample gave rise to the 9 T cell receptor beta chains below, sequenced in a study of T cell repertoires in cytomegalovirus infection. TCRdb re-derived calls from the reads in MiXCR, one entry per CDR3 protein. There are 250,000 or so distinct CDR3 sequences in the sample; more than 15% occur only once, and less than 60% lies in the top ten. Sample: CD8+ T cells from PBMCs. The source is a human donor in good health (CMV status not recorded). Some clones in this sample may be carry-over from other donors' samples.

Of note for this clonotype: A much larger clone differs from this one at a single base, so this may be a read error. The chain combines TRBV20-1 with TRBJ1-3; TRBD1 is a possible D gene (6 bases). This CDR3 has 16 residues. The V gene's germline CDR1 is DFQATT and CDR2 SNEGSKA (reference sequence). Trimming cost V 4 bases and J 4 bases, with 20 bases left between them. In DNA, the CDR3 is TGCAGTGCTACCAAGCCAGACAGGACGTACGGAAACACCATATATTTT. Translating it yields CSATKPDRTYGNTIYF.

This clonotype was picked up a small number of times. The chain recombines TRBV28 with TRBJ2-5; 7 nucleotides align to TRBD1. Germline CDR1 MDHEN, CDR2 SYDVKM. The CDR3 spans 14 residues. J gave up 2 bases and V 6 bases, and 6 bases lay outside the gene matches. CDR3 loop: CASSMGQIQETQYF. For the CDR3, the DNA is TGTGCCAGCAGCATGGGACAGATACAAGAGACCCAGTACTTC.

This clonotype was observed at least ten times. This chain connects TRBV2 to TRBJ1-6, with 7 bases lining up with TRBD1. The CDR3 covers 15 residues. The V gene end was trimmed by 9 bases and the J gene end by 5 bases; junction bases not matched to a gene: 10. Germline V gene data show CDR1 as SNHLY and CDR2 as FYNNEI. The CDR3 sequence: CARRQGSGDNSPLHF. Here the CDR3 DNA reads TGTGCCAGGAGACAGGGTTCAGGGGATAATTCACCCCTCCACTTT.

This sequence joins TRBV19 and TRBJ1-5; the match to TRBD1 covers 9 bases. The CDR3 runs to 15 residues. CDR1 is LNHDA and CDR2 is SQIVND in the germline V gene (reference sequence). After removal of 8 bases from V and 4 bases from J, the junction contained 9 bases not matched to a gene. CDR3 bases: TGTGCCAGTGGACAGGGACAGGGTATTAATCAGCCCCAGCATTTT. Its protein is CASGQGQGINQPQHF.

The CDR3, as DNA: TGTGCCAGCAGTTACTCGGGCAGGCGAGGCTACGAGCAGTACTTC. As protein: CASSYSGRRGYEQYF. The J gene is TRBJ2-7, the V gene TRBV6-5; D call uncertain. The CDR3 loop spans 15 amino acids. The ends were cut back, 0 bases at V and 3 bases at J, with 12 bases in the middle. CDR1 MNHEY and CDR2 SVGAGI come from the germline V gene.

V gene TRBV12-3 or TRBV12-4 combines with J gene TRBJ1-6; D not resolved. Trimming removed 4 bases from V and 0 bases from J, with 13 bases in between. The CDR3 extends over 17 amino acids. CDR3 region: CASSYSRAHSYNSPLHF. As DNA, the CDR3 is TGTGCCAGCAGTTATAGTCGGGCCCACTCCTATAATTCACCCCTCCACTTT.

V gene TRBV5-4 combines with J gene TRBJ2-3; 8 bases align to TRBD1. CDR1 and CDR2 from the germline V gene are SGHNT and YYREEE (reference sequence). The CDR3 length is 15 residues. V lost 0 bases and J lost 4; bases outside the gene matches: 4. CDR3: CASSLGQGASDTQYF. The CDR3, as DNA: TGTGCCAGCAGCTTGGGTCAGGGGGCGTCAGATACGCAGTATTTT.

Written as DNA, the CDR3 is TGCTCTTATCCCGGGACAGGGGACGCAGATACGCAGTATTTT. This encodes CSYPGTGDADTQYF. This chain connects TRBV29-1 to TRBJ2-3; 10 nucleotides agree with TRBD1. Germline V CDR1 and CDR2: SQVTM, ANQGSEA. This CDR3 region has 14 residues.

This clonotype was counted only a few times. CDR3: CASSLVRTAAVMNTEAFF. The CDR3 DNA follows: TGTGCCAGCAGCTTGGTCCGCACGGCAGCGGTAATGAACACTGAAGCTTTCTTT. This chain links TRBV5-6 with TRBJ1-1; unclear D gene. This CDR3 has 18 residues. Trimming pared 0 bases from V and 0 bases from J, leaving 18 bases between. CDR1 and CDR2 from the germline V gene are SGHDT and YYEEEE. Complete variable domain (other parts from reference TRBV5-6 and TRBJ1-1): DAGVTQSPTHLIKTRGQQVTLRCSPKSGHDTVSWYQQALGQGPQFIFQYYEEEERQRGNFPDRFSGHQFPNYSSELNVNALLLGDSALYLCASSLVRTAAVMNTEAFFGQGTRLTVV.